Each of the 30 T cell receptor beta chains below was sequenced from the same sample in a study of T-cell memory formation after mild COVID-19. TCRdb fed the 5' RACE reads into MiXCR, producing one record per CDR3 protein. Here the sample spans approximately 480,000 distinct CDR3 sequences, about 20% being singletons. The material sequenced was PBMCs or a T cell subset sorted from them (not recorded which). All receptors come from an adult woman who had mild COVID-19 (a few samples of this study predate the infection). Cell type and time point are not known.

This clonotype was detected a few times. The rearrangement joins TRBV15 to TRBJ1-3, with 10 bases fitting TRBD1. The CDR3 spans 15 residues. Germline V gene lookup returns CDR1 LNHNV and CDR2 YYDKDF (reference sequence). Trimming took 2 bases from V and 8 from J; bases not matched to a gene: 6. The CDR3 spells CATSRLGQGGYTIYF. The DNA of the CDR3 is TGTGCCACCAGCAGACTTGGACAGGGGGGATACACCATATATTTT.

Many counts were recorded for this clonotype. V is TRBV5-1 and J is TRBJ2-1; tentatively, D is TRBD1 (6 bases). V lost 1 base, J lost 9 bases, and 17 bases lay in between. The CDR3 is 15 residues long. Germline assignment: CDR1 SGHRS and CDR2 YFSETQ. The CDR3 region is CASSLSARGAAEQFF. DNA for the CDR3: TGCGCCAGCAGCTTGAGTGCCAGGGGAGCGGCTGAGCAGTTCTTC.

The chain uses TRBV7-9 and TRBJ2-7; no clear D. The length of the CDR3 is 15 residues. CDR1 SEHNR and CDR2 FQNEAQ come from the germline V gene (reference sequence). Trimming left V 0 bases short and J 0 bases short, with 9 bases between. CDR3 region: CASSLAVAVSYEQYF. The CDR3 DNA sequence: TGTGCCAGCAGCTTAGCCGTGGCAGTCTCCTACGAGCAGTACTTC.

This clonotype has a handful of counts. J is TRBJ1-2 and V is TRBV7-9, with D perhaps matching TRBD1 (5 bases). The CDR3 contains 15 residues. V was cut by 3 bases and J by 8 bases, with 19 bases left in between. Germline CDR1 is SEHNR and CDR2 is FQNEAQ (reference sequence). The CDR3, as DNA: TGTGCCAGCAGCTTGAGACAGTGGGATGATGAAGGCTACACCTTC. Amino acids: CASSLRQWDDEGYTF.

This clonotype has a count of ten or more. The chain combines TRBV20-1 with TRBJ1-3; the match to TRBD1 covers 8 bases. V dropped 1 base and J dropped 1; count of bases not matched to a gene: 6. Germline V CDR1 and CDR2: DFQATT, SNEGSKA (reference sequence). The CDR3 sequence is 16 residues long. CDR3 region: CSARVGQGASGNTIYF. The DNA for the CDR3 is TGCAGTGCTAGAGTGGGCCAGGGGGCGTCTGGAAACACCATATATTTT.

This clonotype was counted a few times. The chain combines TRBV4-2 with TRBJ2-7; tentatively, D is TRBD1 (6 bases). The CDR3 is made up of 14 amino acids. The germline V gene encodes CDR1 LGHNA and CDR2 YNFKEQ. Trimming took 3 bases from V and 4 from J, leaving 13 bases between them. As DNA, the CDR3 is TGTGCCAGCAGCCATGCTACAGGGACGTACGAGCAGTACTTC. Translating it yields CASSHATGTYEQYF.

This clonotype was picked up a small number of times. J is TRBJ2-1 and V is TRBV5-1; TRBD2 agrees at 12 bases. V gave up 4 bases and J gave up 4 bases; unmatched junction bases: 6. The CDR3 has 16 amino acids. Germline CDR1 SGHRS, CDR2 YFSETQ. As DNA, the CDR3 is TGCGCCAGCAGCCCCGATGGACTAGCGGGGTACAATGAGCAGTTCTTC. It is translated as CASSPDGLAGYNEQFF.

This clonotype showed up just a few times. The gene calls are TRBV6-5 and TRBJ1-2, with 10 bases lining up with TRBD1. Germline CDR1 MNHEY, CDR2 SVGAGI. The CDR3 length is 16 residues. Trimming at V came to 5 bases and at J to 0 bases, leaving 6 bases not matched to a gene. The CDR3 spells CASSRTGGTSNYGYTF. For the CDR3, the DNA is TGTGCCAGCAGTCGGACAGGGGGAACATCTAACTATGGCTACACCTTC.

This clonotype was seen a few times. The CDR3 DNA sequence: TGTGCCAGCAACTTCGGGGTAGCCGGGAACTACAATGAGCAGTTCTTC. This translates into CASNFGVAGNYNEQFF. This sequence joins TRBV12-3 or TRBV12-4 and TRBJ2-1; possibly TRBD2 for D (5 bases). The CDR3 length is 16 residues. V was shortened by 7 bases and J by 3 bases, with 19 bases between the two germline ends.

This chain uses TRBV12-3 or TRBV12-4 with TRBJ1-1, with a possible D match to TRBD1 (6 bases). V lost 7 bases and J lost 7, with 13 bases in between. There are 12 residues in the CDR3. The CDR3 DNA follows: TGTGCCAGCACCCGGGGGCAGCATGAAGCTTTCTTT. Its translation is CASTRGQHEAFF.

This clonotype was counted between two and nine times. The rearrangement joins TRBV6-5 to TRBJ2-3; weak D call: TRBD1 (5 bases). Germline V CDR1 and CDR2: MNHEY, SVGAGI. The CDR3 extends over 15 amino acids. Trimming took off 4 bases at V and 2 bases at J, with 13 bases between the two ends. CDR3 DNA sequence: TGTGCCAGCAGTTCCTTTTGGGGCCTCACAGATACGCAGTATTTT. This encodes CASSSFWGLTDTQYF.

The chain combines TRBV4-3 with TRBJ2-7; perhaps TRBD2 as D (6 bases). With 0 bases removed from V and 11 bases from J, the gap between germline ends came to 14 bases. CDR1 is LGHNA and CDR2 is YSLEER in the germline V gene. The CDR3 is 13 amino acids. The CDR3 loop reads CASSQDLWGVEYF. CDR3 nucleotide sequence: TGCGCCAGCAGCCAAGATCTCTGGGGGGTAGAGTACTTC.

The J gene is TRBJ2-3, the V gene TRBV27; 7 nucleotides align to TRBD2. The CDR3 sequence is 16 residues long. CDR1 and CDR2 (germline): MNHEY, SMNVEV (reference sequence). J was trimmed by 0 bases and V by 4 bases; bases with no gene match: 7. The CDR3 sequence is CASSSSSGKSTDTQYF. CDR3 DNA sequence: TGTGCCAGCAGTTCCTCTAGCGGAAAAAGCACAGATACGCAGTATTTT.

The chain is built from TRBV27 and TRBJ2-1; D gene uncertain. The CDR3 is 13 amino acids. Germline loops: CDR1 MNHEY, CDR2 SMNVEV (reference sequence). V lost 0 bases and J 7 bases, leaving 7 bases between the germline ends. The chain's CDR3 is CASSLSSRNEQFF. As DNA, the CDR3 is TGTGCCAGCAGTTTATCTAGTCGGAATGAGCAGTTCTTC.

This clonotype was recorded a few times. This rearrangement joins TRBV7-9 to TRBJ2-1; tentatively, D is TRBD1 (5 bases). The CDR3 runs to 14 residues. V dropped 4 bases and J dropped 3 bases, with 10 bases sitting between them. CDR1 SEHNR and CDR2 FQNEAQ come from the germline V gene (reference sequence). The CDR3 loop is CASSWGPLYNEQFF. CDR3 nucleotide sequence: TGTGCCAGCAGCTGGGGCCCCCTCTACAATGAGCAGTTCTTC.

This clonotype has a handful of counts. The rearrangement links TRBV5-1 to TRBJ2-5; the match to TRBD1 covers 7 bases. Germline CDR1 is SGHRS and CDR2 is YFSETQ. Trimming removed 5 bases from V and 5 bases from J; junction bases left unmatched: 9. This CDR3 is built from 14 residues. The CDR3 DNA is TGCGCCAGCAGTCAAGGACAGGTCCGGGAGACCCAGTACTTC. Its protein is CASSQGQVRETQYF. Full variable domain (remainder filled in from reference TRBV5-1 and TRBJ2-5): KAGVTQTPRYLIKTRGQQVTLSCSPISGHRSVSWYQQTPGQGLQFLFEYFSETQRNKGNFPGRFSGRQFSNSRSEMNVSTLELGDSALYLCASSQGQVRETQYFGPGTRLLVL.

This chain uses TRBV5-1 with TRBJ1-2, with D possibly TRBD1 on 6 matching bases. This CDR3 region has 15 residues. Trimming left V 1 base short and J 2 bases short, with 12 bases between. CDR1 SGHRS and CDR2 YFSETQ come from the germline V gene. The CDR3 DNA follows: TGCGCCAGCAGCTTGCTGCAGGGGAACAACTATGGCTACACCTTC. Protein sequence: CASSLLQGNNYGYTF.

The chain employs TRBV7-9 and TRBJ2-2; 7 bases map to TRBD2. In germline, CDR1 is SEHNR, CDR2 FQNEAQ (reference sequence). V was clipped by 2 bases and J by 6 bases; unmatched bases: 6. This CDR3 contains 15 residues. The CDR3 DNA sequence: TGTGCCAGCAGCTTAAATGCGGGAGTCCCCGGGGAGCTGTTTTTT. It specifies CASSLNAGVPGELFF.

The CDR3 loop reads CASTQQVNTEAFF. CDR3 sequence (DNA): TGTGCCAGCACCCAACAGGTGAACACTGAAGCTTTCTTT. The V and J genes are TRBV12-3 or TRBV12-4 and TRBJ1-1, with D maybe TRBD1 (5 bases). The V end lost 7 bases, the J end lost 0 bases, and 9 bases lay between the germline ends. The CDR3 has 13 residues.

The chain links TRBV6-2 or TRBV6-3 to TRBJ2-1; the match to TRBD1 covers 8 bases. Trimming at V came to 6 bases and at J to 2 bases, leaving 6 bases not matched to a gene. CDR1 and CDR2 (germline): MNHEY, SVGEGT. The CDR3 spans 15 residues. The CDR3 nucleotides read TGTGCCAGCAGCGCCCGGACAGGGCCCTACAATGAGCAGTTCTTC. It codes for CASSARTGPYNEQFF.

In its sample, this clonotype was seen a few times. The J gene is TRBJ2-3, the V gene TRBV29-1; D not certain. This CDR3 spans 16 amino acids. V was pared by 0 bases and J by 4 bases, with 17 bases between. Germline CDR1 SQVTM, CDR2 ANQGSEA. The CDR3 region is CSVEDQYSPSPDTQYF. In nucleotides, the CDR3 is TGCAGCGTTGAAGATCAGTATTCGCCTTCCCCAGATACGCAGTATTTT.

This clonotype showed up just a few times. The chain employs TRBV7-3 and TRBJ2-2; D is possibly TRBD1 or TRBD2 (5 bases each). The length of the CDR3 is 17 residues. V was trimmed by 4 bases and J by 3 bases, leaving 18 bases between them. Per germline, CDR1 SGHTA and CDR2 FQGTGA. The CDR3 here is CASSSSRGRRHTGELFF. CDR3 coding DNA: TGTGCCAGCAGCTCCTCTAGGGGACGCCGCCACACCGGGGAGCTGTTTTTT.

The chain combines TRBV19 with TRBJ2-1; no clear D gene. V lost 5 bases and J 1 base, leaving 12 bases between the germline ends. The CDR3 has 15 residues. Germline V gene sequence: CDR1 LNHDA, CDR2 SQIVND (reference sequence). CDR3 loop: CASSEVKMSYNEQFF. CDR3 nucleotides: TGTGCCAGTAGTGAGGTAAAGATGTCCTACAATGAGCAGTTCTTC.

This chain joins TRBV7-2 and TRBJ1-2; D gene uncertain. The CDR3 runs 14 residues. Trimming took 4 bases from V and 7 from J, leaving 16 bases between them. Germline CDR1 SGHTA, CDR2 FQGNSA. This CDR3 is CASSYGLYAGGYTF. The CDR3 DNA follows: TGTGCCAGCAGCTACGGACTTTACGCCGGTGGCTACACCTTC.

This clonotype was seen only a few times. V and J are TRBV30 and TRBJ1-2, with unresolved D. The CDR3 spans 11 residues. The V end lost 6 bases, the J end lost 7 bases, and 12 bases lay between the germline ends. Germline V gene lookup returns CDR1 GTSNPN and CDR2 SVGIG (reference sequence). CDR3 DNA sequence: TGTGCCTGCCCCCACATCCGTGGCTACACCTTC. It encodes CACPHIRGYTF.

This clonotype came up once. This chain uses TRBV6-1 with TRBJ1-2, with a possible D match to TRBD1 (5 bases). Looked up from germline, CDR1 is MNHNS and CDR2 is SASEGT. CDR3 size: 15 residues. The ends were cut back, 3 bases at V and 4 bases at J, with 15 bases in the middle. CDR3 DNA sequence: TGTGCCAGCAGTGATGAGAGGGGCCGCAGCTATGGCTACACCTTC. Its protein is CASSDERGRSYGYTF.

The V and J genes are TRBV12-3 or TRBV12-4 and TRBJ2-7; maybe TRBD1 (6 bases). Trimming left V 2 bases short and J 4 bases short, with 12 bases between. The CDR3 has 14 residues. CDR3 amino acids: CASSLPGTFYEQYF. DNA for the CDR3: TGTGCCAGCAGTTTACCCGGGACATTTTACGAGCAGTACTTC.

This clonotype was seen only a few times. The gene calls are TRBV7-9 and TRBJ2-5, with 11 nucleotides matching TRBD2. Germline values: CDR1 SEHNR, CDR2 FQNEAQ (reference sequence). The CDR3 consists of 18 residues. Trimming removed 11 bases from V and 0 bases from J; junction bases left unmatched: 17. The DNA of the CDR3 is TGTGCCGTACACCGTCGGTGGGCACTAGCGGGGGACCAAGAGACCCAGTACTTC. Its protein is CAVHRRWALAGDQETQYF.

V is TRBV12-5 and J is TRBJ1-1, with 7 bases aligning to TRBD1. Germline lookup yields CDR1 LGHNT and CDR2 FRNRAP. The CDR3 extends over 11 amino acids. The trim removed 6 bases at V and 11 bases at J, leaving 6 bases unmatched. CDR3 protein: CASGEGAEAFF. The CDR3 bases are TGTGCTAGTGGGGAGGGGGCCGAGGCTTTCTTT.

The V call is TRBV7-3, the J call TRBJ1-2, with D hard to call. The CDR3 sequence is 15 residues long. Deletions cut 1 base from V and 0 bases from J, with 9 bases between. CDR1 and CDR2 from the germline V gene are SGHTA and FQGTGA. The CDR3 DNA is TGTGCCAGCAGCTTAAAGGGATCTTCTAACTATGGCTACACCTTC. Its translation is CASSLKGSSNYGYTF.